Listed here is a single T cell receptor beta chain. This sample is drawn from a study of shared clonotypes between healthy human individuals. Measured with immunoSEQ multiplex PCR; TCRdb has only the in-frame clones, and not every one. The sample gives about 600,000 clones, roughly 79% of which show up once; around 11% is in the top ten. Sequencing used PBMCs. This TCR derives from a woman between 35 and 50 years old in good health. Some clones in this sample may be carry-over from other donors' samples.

The CDR3 spells CASSRGGQGGGYTF. For the CDR3, the DNA is TGTGCCAGCAGCCGGGGTGGCCAGGGCGGTGGCTACACCTTC. The chain is built from TRBV28 and TRBJ1-2; maybe TRBD1 (5 bases). V was pared by 6 bases and J by 7 bases, with 18 bases between. The CDR3 runs 14 residues. The germline CDR1 and CDR2 sequences are MDHEN and SYDVKM.